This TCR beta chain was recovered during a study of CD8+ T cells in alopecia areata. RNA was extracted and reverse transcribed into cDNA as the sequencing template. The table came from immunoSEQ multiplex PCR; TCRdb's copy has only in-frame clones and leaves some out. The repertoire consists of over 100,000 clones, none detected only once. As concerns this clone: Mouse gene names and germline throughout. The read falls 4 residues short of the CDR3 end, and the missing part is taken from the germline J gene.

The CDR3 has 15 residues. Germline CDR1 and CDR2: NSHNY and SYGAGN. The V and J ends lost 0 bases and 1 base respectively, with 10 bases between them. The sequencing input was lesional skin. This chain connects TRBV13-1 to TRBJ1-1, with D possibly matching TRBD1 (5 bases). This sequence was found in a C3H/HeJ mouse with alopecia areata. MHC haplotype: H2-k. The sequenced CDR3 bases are TGTGCCAGCAGTGATGAAGGGAGGGGGAACACA. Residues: CASSDEGRGNT. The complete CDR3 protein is CASSDEGRGNTEVFF.